The 10 T cell receptor beta chains in this list originate from one sample, sequenced in a study of tumor-infiltrating lymphocytes in primary liver carcinoma. TCR beta cDNA was reverse-transcribed from about 500 ng of total RNA. The reaction used a constant-region primer and ProtoScript II reverse transcriptase. Slightly modified ARM-PCR with three nested multiplex PCR rounds yielded TCR beta libraries. PCR rounds one and two used TRBV1-TRBV30 forward primers with a C-beta reverse primer for 10 cycles each. TCRdb ran MiXCR on the multiplex PCR reads and lists one entry per CDR3 protein. Among about 21,000 distinct CDR3 sequences listed, approximately 79% were seen once. Unsorted bulk tissue, about 20-32 mg of it, served as the source for co-extraction of RNA and DNA. What was sequenced was liver tumor tissue from sampling region 1. Subset meaning: tumor region T1, superior pole. These TCRs come from a man aged 40-50 years with primary liver carcinoma and hepatitis B virus infection.

Turning to this clonotype: A much more abundant neighbour one base away suggests this may be a read error. The chain is built from TRBV9 and TRBJ2-2, with D possibly being TRBD1 (5 bases). Per germline, CDR1 SGDLS and CDR2 YYNGEE. The CDR3 extends over 15 amino acids. This CDR3 is CVSSVAGQRTGELFF. CDR3 sequence (DNA): TGTGTCAGCAGCGTAGCAGGGCAGAGAACCGGGGAGCTGTTTTTT.

A remark on this clonotype: The conserved phenylalanine or tryptophan is not found at the CDR3 terminus, so this likely reflects a read error. V is TRBV11-2 and J is TRBJ2-7; possible D gene TRBD2, 6 bases. Germline CDR1 is SGHAT and CDR2 is FQNNGV. This CDR3 has 15 amino acids. This CDR3 is CTSSQYSGEGYEQYL. The CDR3 bases are TGTACCAGCAGCCAATATTCGGGAGAGGGCTACGAGCAGTACTTA.

To note about this clonotype: The conserved final phenylalanine or tryptophan is absent from the CDR3, which likely points to a read error. This sequence joins TRBV6-2 or TRBV6-3 and TRBJ2-7, with D possibly matching TRBD1 (5 bases). Germline assignment: CDR1 MNHEY and CDR2 SVGEGT. The CDR3 has 11 residues. CDR3 region: CTSRAFYEQYL. CDR3 nucleotides: TGTACCAGCAGGGCTTTCTACGAGCAGTACCTC.

Concerning this clonotype: A read error is likely, as this CDR3 ends without the conserved phenylalanine or tryptophan. This sequence joins TRBV30 and TRBJ2-1; D is possibly TRBD1 (6 bases). This CDR3 has 13 residues. Trimming cost V 2 bases and J 9 bases, with 14 bases left between them. In germline, CDR1 is GTSNPN, CDR2 SVGIG (reference sequence). The CDR3 is CAWSRVSRGEQFL. CDR3 nucleotides: TGTGCCTGGAGTCGGGTTAGCAGGGGTGAGCAGTTCTTA.

The chain carries TRBV11-2 and TRBJ2-3; weak D call: TRBD2 (5 bases). The ends were cut back, 5 bases at V and 5 bases at J, with 17 bases in the middle. Germline V gene data show CDR1 as SGHAT and CDR2 as FQNNGV. The CDR3 spans 15 residues. The CDR3 region has the DNA TGTGCCAGCAGCGTTAGCGTGAGGGCCATAGATACGCAGTATTTT. This encodes CASSVSVRAIDTQYF.

Notes on this clonotype: An end of the junction does not agree with germline; a read error may underlie this. CDR3 sequence reads: CASSPGIASTNEELFF. DNA of the CDR3: TGTGCCAGCAGCCCCGGTATAGCTTCAACTAATGAAGAACTGTTTTTT. V and J are TRBV11-2 and TRBJ1-4; the D is unclear. This CDR3 region has 16 residues. The germline V gene has CDR1 SGHAT and CDR2 FQNNGV.

The chain carries TRBV5-1 and TRBJ2-7, with 11 nucleotides matching TRBD1. This CDR3 comprises 15 residues. CDR1 and CDR2 from the germline V gene are SGHRS and YFSETQ. V lost 4 bases and J lost 5; bases outside the gene matches: 8. The CDR3 reads CASSRGQGVANEQYF. The CDR3 nucleotides read TGCGCCAGCAGCCGGGGACAGGGGGTTGCCAACGAGCAGTACTTC.

The chain couples TRBV20-1 to TRBJ2-5; either TRBD1 or TRBD2 may supply D (5 bases each). Between the trimmed V and J ends, which lost 3 bases and 1 base, there was a span of 15 bases. Germline CDR1 and CDR2: DFQATT and SNEGSKA (reference sequence). The CDR3 runs to 15 residues. CDR3 DNA sequence: TGCAGTGCTAGTTCTATGGGACCAGTCCAAGAGACCCAGTACTTC. Translated: CSASSMGPVQETQYF.

In regard to this clonotype: Here the CDR3 omits its conserved ending phenylalanine or tryptophan, so a read error is the likely source. This sequence joins TRBV29-1 and TRBJ1-4; a weak D match, TRBD1 (5 bases). The CDR3 is 13 residues long. Germline V gene sequence: CDR1 SQVTM, CDR2 ANQGSEA. CDR3 coding DNA: TGCAGCGTCCGTGACAGCGGCGGTGAAGAACTGTTTATT. Protein sequence: CSVRDSGGEELFI.

In the case of this clonotype: At one of its ends the junction is not consistent with the germline gene, which may arise from a read error. This chain connects TRBV11-2 to TRBJ2-1; D is perhaps TRBD2 (5 bases). The CDR3 covers 16 residues. The germline V gene has CDR1 SGHAT and CDR2 FQNNGV. CDR3 region: CASSNISAHLYNEQLF. DNA of the CDR3: TGTGCCAGCAGCAATATTAGCGCCCATTTATACAATGAGCAGCTCTTC.